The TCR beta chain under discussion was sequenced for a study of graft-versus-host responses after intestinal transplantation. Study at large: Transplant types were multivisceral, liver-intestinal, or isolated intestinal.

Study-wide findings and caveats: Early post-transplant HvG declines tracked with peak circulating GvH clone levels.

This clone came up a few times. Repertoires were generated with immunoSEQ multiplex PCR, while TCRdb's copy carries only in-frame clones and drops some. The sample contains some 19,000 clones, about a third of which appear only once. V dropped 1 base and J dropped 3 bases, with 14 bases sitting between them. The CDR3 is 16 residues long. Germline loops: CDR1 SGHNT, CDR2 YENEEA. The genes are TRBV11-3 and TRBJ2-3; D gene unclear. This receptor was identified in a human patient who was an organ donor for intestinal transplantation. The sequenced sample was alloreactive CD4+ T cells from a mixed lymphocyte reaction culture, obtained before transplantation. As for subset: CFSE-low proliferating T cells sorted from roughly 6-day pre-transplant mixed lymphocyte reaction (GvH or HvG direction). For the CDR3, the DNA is TGTGCCAGCAGCTTAGGCGTCTACGGAAGAACAGATACGCAGTATTTT. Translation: CASSLGVYGRTDTQYF. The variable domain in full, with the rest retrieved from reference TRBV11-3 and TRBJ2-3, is EAGVVQSPRYKIIEKKQPVAFWCNPISGHNTLYWYLQNLGQGPELLIRYENEEAVDDSQLPKDRFSAERLKGVDSTLKIQPAELGDSAVYLCASSLGVYGRTDTQYFGPGTRLTVL.